This passage covers 28 T cell receptor beta chains from one sample sequenced in a study of T cells in Graves' hyperthyroidism and ophthalmopathy. TCR beta CDR3 regions were amplified from RNA transcripts. Carried out on the TCR CDR3, a first-round RT-PCR used the HTBI primer set. TCRdb redid the calling of the multiplex PCR reads with MiXCR, one entry per CDR3 protein. The sample has some 720,000 distinct CDR3 sequences; roughly 17% are singletons. The sample comprised blood. Every receptor here comes from a man aged 18-30 years with Graves' hyperthyroidism.

This clonotype showed up many times. The chain uses TRBV2 and TRBJ2-3, with a tentative D call TRBD2 (6 bases). Per the germline V gene, CDR1 is SNHLY and CDR2 is FYNNEI. This CDR3 spans 12 amino acids. V was shortened by 8 bases and J by 6 bases, with 12 bases between the two germline ends. CDR3 region: CASGGKVDTQYF. For the CDR3, the DNA is TGTGCCAGCGGCGGGAAGGTGGATACGCAGTATTTT.

The chain has TRBV28 and TRBJ2-7; 16 nucleotides match TRBD2. Germline loops: CDR1 MDHEN, CDR2 SYDVKM. This CDR3 is built from 18 residues. Trimming took 3 bases from V and 2 from J; bases not matched to a gene: 7. The CDR3: CASSLPGTSGRAPYEQYF. The CDR3 coding sequence is TGTGCCAGCAGTTTGCCGGGGACTAGCGGGAGGGCCCCCTACGAGCAGTACTTC.

The CDR3 here is CASSWQGAWYGYTF. The CDR3 region has the DNA TGTGCCAGCAGCTGGCAGGGGGCTTGGTATGGCTACACCTTC. The chain recombines TRBV7-3 with TRBJ1-2; TRBD1 matches at 8 bases. CDR3 length: 14 amino acids. Trimming at V came to 4 bases and at J to 5 bases, leaving 6 bases not matched to a gene. From germline, CDR1 is SGHTA and CDR2 FQGTGA. The variable domain in full, completed from reference TRBV7-3 and TRBJ1-2, reads GAGVSQTPSNKVTEKGKYVELRCDPISGHTALYWYRQSLGQGPEFLIYFQGTGAADDSGLPNDRFFAVRPEGSVSTLKIQRTERGDSAVYLCASSWQGAWYGYTFGSGTRLTVV.

This clonotype was found a few times. V usage is TRBV6-1 and J usage is TRBJ2-1; TRBD2 might be the D (6 bases). The CDR3 is 16 amino acids. Trimming removed 7 bases at V and 6 bases at J, with 22 bases between. Germline V gene lookup returns CDR1 MNHNS and CDR2 SASEGT. The CDR3 sequence: CASTPNSAGRGNEQFF. As DNA, the CDR3 is TGTGCCAGCACCCCGAATTCGGCGGGACGAGGCAATGAGCAGTTCTTC.

This clonotype appeared a few times. This chain connects TRBV19 to TRBJ2-7, with unresolved D. Germline lookup yields CDR1 LNHDA and CDR2 SQIVND (reference sequence). V dropped 7 bases and J dropped 4 bases, with 17 bases sitting between them. The CDR3 runs to 14 residues. The CDR3 nucleotides read TGTGCCAGTAAATGGGCCAGTGGCCCTTACGAGCAGTACTTC. It codes for CASKWASGPYEQYF.

This clonotype was detected only a few times. The V and J genes are TRBV7-2 and TRBJ1-5, with 9 positions matching TRBD1. Trimming removed 5 bases from V and 2 bases from J; junction bases left unmatched: 4. This CDR3 is 15 amino acids long. Germline values: CDR1 SGHTA, CDR2 FQGNSA. CDR3 bases: TGTGCCAGCAGCCTAAGACAGGGGGGCAATCAGCCCCAGCATTTT. This encodes CASSLRQGGNQPQHF.

This clonotype was observed a handful of times. Here the CDR3 reads CASSLRGYDYEQYF. In nucleotides, the CDR3 is TGTGCCAGCAGTTTACGGGGGTATGACTACGAGCAGTACTTC. The chain uses TRBV28 and TRBJ2-7; D is perhaps TRBD2 (6 bases). The CDR3 runs to 14 residues. The V gene's germline CDR1 is MDHEN and CDR2 SYDVKM. With 2 bases removed from V and 3 bases from J, the gap between germline ends came to 11 bases.

The chain employs TRBV20-1 and TRBJ2-3; D is possibly TRBD2 (5 bases). V gave up 2 bases and J gave up 6 bases, with 15 bases separating them. This CDR3 is 14 amino acids long. Germline V gene sequence: CDR1 DFQATT, CDR2 SNEGSKA (reference sequence). The CDR3 spells CSARWPSGKDTQYF. CDR3 DNA sequence: TGCAGTGCTAGATGGCCCTCCGGGAAGGATACGCAGTATTTT.

The sample holds a few counts of this clonotype. The gene calls are TRBV7-8 and TRBJ1-2; 7 bases fit TRBD1. Germline V gene data show CDR1 as SGHVS and CDR2 as FQNEAQ. The CDR3 length is 16 residues. The ends lost 2 bases at V and 4 bases at J; junction bases unmatched: 10. The CDR3: CASSLRGQGDFYGYTF. DNA for the CDR3: TGTGCCAGCAGCTTAAGGGGGCAAGGCGATTTCTATGGCTACACCTTC.

The chain's CDR3 is CASSLLVRDTDTQYF. CDR3 coding DNA: TGCGCCAGCAGCCTCCTAGTTCGAGACACAGATACGCAGTATTTT. The chain links TRBV4-3 to TRBJ2-3; no reliable D call. Trimming took off 4 bases at V and 2 bases at J, with 13 bases between the two ends. In germline, CDR1 is LGHNA, CDR2 YSLEER. The CDR3 extends over 15 amino acids.

This clonotype was seen a few times. The chain is built from TRBV7-8 and TRBJ2-7; TRBD1 matches at 10 bases. In germline, CDR1 is SGHVS, CDR2 FQNEAQ. After removal of 5 bases from V and 3 bases from J, the junction contained 7 bases not matched to a gene. The CDR3 covers 15 residues. CDR3 DNA: TGTGCCAGCAGCGGGAAGACAGGGGGCTACTACGAGCAGTACTTC. Translation: CASSGKTGGYYEQYF. Full variable domain (outside the CDR3, taken from reference TRBV7-8 and TRBJ2-7): GAGVSQSPRYKVAKRGQDVALRCDPISGHVSLFWYQQALGQGPEFLTYFQNEAQLDKSGLPSDRFFAERPEGSVSTLKIQRTQQEDSAVYLCASSGKTGGYYEQYFGPGTRLTVT.

Only a few counts were recorded for this clonotype. The rearrangement uses TRBV5-1 and TRBJ2-7; the D is unclear. CDR3 size: 15 residues. Trimming cost V 0 bases and J 3 bases, with 13 bases left between them. Germline loops: CDR1 SGHRS, CDR2 YFSETQ. CDR3 protein: CASSLVWSSLYEQYF. The CDR3 nucleotides read TGCGCCAGCAGCTTGGTTTGGTCTTCTCTCTACGAGCAGTACTTC.

The rearrangement uses TRBV5-5 and TRBJ1-1; D call uncertain. The CDR3 loop spans 16 amino acids. V dropped 4 bases and J dropped 0 bases, with 16 bases sitting between them. The germline V gene has CDR1 SGHKS and CDR2 YYEKEE (reference sequence). The CDR3: CASSEYRTAMNTEAFF. In DNA form, the CDR3 reads TGTGCCAGCAGCGAATACCGGACCGCAATGAACACTGAAGCTTTCTTT.

This clonotype was recorded a few times. The V call is TRBV18, the J call TRBJ2-5; no firm D call. This CDR3 region has 14 residues. Germline CDR1 is KGHSH and CDR2 is LQKENI. The V end was cut by 2 bases, the J end by 5 bases, with 12 bases between. The CDR3 coding sequence is TGTGCCAGCTCACCAAAGGAGCCGGAGGAGACCCAGTACTTC. This codes for CASSPKEPEETQYF.

J is TRBJ2-7 and V is TRBV4-1, with D unclear. Germline CDR1 is MGHRA and CDR2 is YSYEKL. Deletions cut 1 base from V and 2 bases from J, with 12 bases between. The CDR3 extends over 15 amino acids. CDR3 amino acids: CASSQVEGLAYEQYF. CDR3 nucleotides: TGCGCCAGCAGCCAAGTCGAAGGGTTAGCCTACGAGCAGTACTTC.

This clonotype was seen ten or more times. The chain joins TRBV11-1 to TRBJ2-3; 15 bases fit TRBD2. The CDR3 sequence is 19 residues long. J gave up 5 bases and V 3 bases, and 12 bases lay outside the gene matches. Germline V gene lookup returns CDR1 SGHAT and CDR2 FQDESV (reference sequence). The CDR3 loop is CASSLVTGTSGRLKDTQYF. The CDR3 coding sequence is TGTGCCAGCAGCTTGGTAACCGGGACTAGCGGGAGGTTGAAAGATACGCAGTATTTT.

Comments on this clonotype: A junction end diverges from the germline sequence, so it may reflect a read error. V usage is TRBV30 and J usage is TRBJ2-5; possible D gene TRBD2, 6 bases. The germline gives CDR1 GTSNPN, CDR2 SVGIG (reference sequence). CDR3 length equals 15 residues. CDR3 in DNA: TGTGCCTGGAGTGTGGCGGGCCACGTCCGGGAGACCCTGTACTTC. It codes for CAWSVAGHVRETLYF.

The chain carries TRBV20-1 and TRBJ2-5, with 8 bases aligning to TRBD2. Germline CDR1 reads DFQATT; CDR2 reads SNEGSKA (reference sequence). With V trimmed by 5 bases and J by 5 bases, 10 bases remained unmatched. This CDR3 has 14 amino acids. CDR3 nucleotide sequence: TGCAGTGCTCCGACGGCGGGAGGCGGCGAGACCCAGTACTTC. Protein product: CSAPTAGGGETQYF.

The V and J genes are TRBV6-4 and TRBJ2-1; maybe TRBD2 (6 bases). V was pared by 6 bases and J by 3 bases, with 15 bases between. There are 15 residues in the CDR3. Germline CDR1 MRHNA, CDR2 SNTAGT. CDR3 DNA sequence: TGTGCCAGCAGCGAGAGAGTGGGAGGCTACAATGAGCAGTTCTTC. This gives the protein CASSERVGGYNEQFF.

The chain combines TRBV28 with TRBJ2-6; D might be TRBD1 (6 bases). Trimming took 8 bases from V and 4 from J, leaving 12 bases between them. The CDR3 runs 14 residues. Germline V gene lookup returns CDR1 MDHEN and CDR2 SYDVKM. The DNA for the CDR3 is TGTGCCAGCGGAAGGGGGTCCGGGGCCAACGTCCTGACTTTC. This gives the protein CASGRGSGANVLTF.

This clonotype was counted at least ten times. The genes are TRBV7-9 and TRBJ2-3; D might be TRBD1 (5 bases). V was pared by 8 bases and J by 2 bases, with 14 bases between. Germline CDR1 is SEHNR and CDR2 is FQNEAQ (reference sequence). The CDR3 has 14 amino acids. CDR3 in amino acids: CASSWQGYTDTQYF. The CDR3 coding sequence is TGTGCCAGCTCCTGGCAGGGATACACAGATACGCAGTATTTT. Full variable domain (rest looked up from reference TRBV7-9 and TRBJ2-3): DTGVSQNPRHKITKRGQNVTFRCDPISEHNRLYWYRQTLGQGPEFLTYFQNEAQLEKSRLLSDRFSAERPKGSFSTLEIQRTEQGDSAMYLCASSWQGYTDTQYFGPGTRLTVL.

This clonotype was observed at least ten times. This chain uses TRBV28 with TRBJ1-1, with unresolved D. CDR3 length equals 13 residues. CDR1 and CDR2 (germline): MDHEN, SYDVKM. V shed 6 bases and J shed 0 bases, with 8 bases lying between them. The CDR3 region has the DNA TGTGCCAGCAGCGTAATATTGAACACTGAAGCTTTCTTT. Protein product: CASSVILNTEAFF.

This clonotype was detected a few times. The genes are TRBV14 and TRBJ2-6; D is perhaps TRBD2 (6 bases). V was pared by 0 bases and J by 3 bases, with 9 bases between. The length of the CDR3 is 16 residues. CDR1 is SGHDN, CDR2 FVKESK, per germline. CDR3 region: CASSQEWGGGANVLTF. The CDR3 DNA reads TGTGCCAGCAGCCAAGAATGGGGAGGTGGGGCCAACGTCCTGACTTTC. The full variable domain, in which reference TRBV14 and TRBJ2-6 provide the parts outside the CDR3, is EAGVTQFPSHSVIEKGQTVTLRCDPISGHDNLYWYRRVMGKEIKFLLHFVKESKQDESGMPNNRFLAERTGGTYSTLKVQPAELEDSGVYFCASSQEWGGGANVLTFGAGSRLTVL.

Comments on this clonotype: A read error may account for a junction end that differs from germline. V gene TRBV14 combines with J gene TRBJ1-1; D remains ambiguous. The germline V gene encodes CDR1 SGHDN and CDR2 FVKESK. This CDR3 is built from 13 residues. The CDR3 spells CASSKESDTEAFF. CDR3 sequence (DNA): TGTGCCAGCAGCAAAGAATCCGACACTGAAGCTTTCTTT.

The V call is TRBV28, the J call TRBJ2-7, with TRBD1 identical over 8 bases. J was trimmed by 5 bases and V by 3 bases; bases with no gene match: 6. The CDR3 extends over 14 amino acids. Looked up from germline, CDR1 is MDHEN and CDR2 is SYDVKM. CDR3 sequence reads: CASSLPGQVHEQYF. The DNA for the CDR3 is TGTGCCAGCAGTTTGCCGGGACAGGTCCACGAGCAGTACTTC. The variable domain in full, with the rest retrieved from reference TRBV28 and TRBJ2-7, is DVKVTQSSRYLVKRTGEKVFLECVQDMDHENMFWYRQDPGLGLRLIYFSYDVKMKEKGDIPEGYSVSREKKERFSLILESASTNQTSMYLCASSLPGQVHEQYFGPGTRLTVT.

In this sample, this clonotype turned up many times. The chain combines TRBV5-8 with TRBJ2-7, with 8 bases lining up with TRBD2. In germline, CDR1 is SGHTS, CDR2 YDEGEE. V dropped 2 bases and J dropped 2; count of bases not matched to a gene: 6. This CDR3 is 15 amino acids long. This CDR3 is CASSLLAEGTYEQYF. Written as DNA, the CDR3 is TGTGCCAGCAGCTTACTAGCGGAAGGCACCTACGAGCAGTACTTC.

This chain uses TRBV18 with TRBJ1-5; D might be TRBD1 (6 bases). Trimming cost V 6 bases and J 2 bases, with 17 bases left between them. This CDR3 is 16 amino acids long. Germline-derived CDR1 and CDR2 are KGHSH and LQKENI. CDR3 region: CASSPAGARGNQPQHF. CDR3 DNA sequence: TGTGCCAGCTCTCCCGCGGGGGCGAGGGGCAATCAGCCCCAGCATTTT. Together with reference TRBV18 and TRBJ1-5, the CDR3 gives the full variable domain: NAGVMQNPRHLVRRRGQEARLRCSPMKGHSHVYWYRQLPEEGLKFMVYLQKENIIDESGMPKERFSAEFPKEGPSILRIQQVVRGDSAAYFCASSPAGARGNQPQHFGDGTRLSIL.

The chain combines TRBV4-3 with TRBJ2-3, with D perhaps matching TRBD1 or TRBD2 (5 bases each). There are 12 residues in the CDR3. V was shortened by 5 bases and J by 5 bases, with 8 bases between the two germline ends. Germline V gene data show CDR1 as LGHNA and CDR2 as YSLEER. CDR3 nucleotide sequence: TGCGCCAGCAGCGAGGGGAAAGATACGCAGTATTTT. Translating it yields CASSEGKDTQYF.